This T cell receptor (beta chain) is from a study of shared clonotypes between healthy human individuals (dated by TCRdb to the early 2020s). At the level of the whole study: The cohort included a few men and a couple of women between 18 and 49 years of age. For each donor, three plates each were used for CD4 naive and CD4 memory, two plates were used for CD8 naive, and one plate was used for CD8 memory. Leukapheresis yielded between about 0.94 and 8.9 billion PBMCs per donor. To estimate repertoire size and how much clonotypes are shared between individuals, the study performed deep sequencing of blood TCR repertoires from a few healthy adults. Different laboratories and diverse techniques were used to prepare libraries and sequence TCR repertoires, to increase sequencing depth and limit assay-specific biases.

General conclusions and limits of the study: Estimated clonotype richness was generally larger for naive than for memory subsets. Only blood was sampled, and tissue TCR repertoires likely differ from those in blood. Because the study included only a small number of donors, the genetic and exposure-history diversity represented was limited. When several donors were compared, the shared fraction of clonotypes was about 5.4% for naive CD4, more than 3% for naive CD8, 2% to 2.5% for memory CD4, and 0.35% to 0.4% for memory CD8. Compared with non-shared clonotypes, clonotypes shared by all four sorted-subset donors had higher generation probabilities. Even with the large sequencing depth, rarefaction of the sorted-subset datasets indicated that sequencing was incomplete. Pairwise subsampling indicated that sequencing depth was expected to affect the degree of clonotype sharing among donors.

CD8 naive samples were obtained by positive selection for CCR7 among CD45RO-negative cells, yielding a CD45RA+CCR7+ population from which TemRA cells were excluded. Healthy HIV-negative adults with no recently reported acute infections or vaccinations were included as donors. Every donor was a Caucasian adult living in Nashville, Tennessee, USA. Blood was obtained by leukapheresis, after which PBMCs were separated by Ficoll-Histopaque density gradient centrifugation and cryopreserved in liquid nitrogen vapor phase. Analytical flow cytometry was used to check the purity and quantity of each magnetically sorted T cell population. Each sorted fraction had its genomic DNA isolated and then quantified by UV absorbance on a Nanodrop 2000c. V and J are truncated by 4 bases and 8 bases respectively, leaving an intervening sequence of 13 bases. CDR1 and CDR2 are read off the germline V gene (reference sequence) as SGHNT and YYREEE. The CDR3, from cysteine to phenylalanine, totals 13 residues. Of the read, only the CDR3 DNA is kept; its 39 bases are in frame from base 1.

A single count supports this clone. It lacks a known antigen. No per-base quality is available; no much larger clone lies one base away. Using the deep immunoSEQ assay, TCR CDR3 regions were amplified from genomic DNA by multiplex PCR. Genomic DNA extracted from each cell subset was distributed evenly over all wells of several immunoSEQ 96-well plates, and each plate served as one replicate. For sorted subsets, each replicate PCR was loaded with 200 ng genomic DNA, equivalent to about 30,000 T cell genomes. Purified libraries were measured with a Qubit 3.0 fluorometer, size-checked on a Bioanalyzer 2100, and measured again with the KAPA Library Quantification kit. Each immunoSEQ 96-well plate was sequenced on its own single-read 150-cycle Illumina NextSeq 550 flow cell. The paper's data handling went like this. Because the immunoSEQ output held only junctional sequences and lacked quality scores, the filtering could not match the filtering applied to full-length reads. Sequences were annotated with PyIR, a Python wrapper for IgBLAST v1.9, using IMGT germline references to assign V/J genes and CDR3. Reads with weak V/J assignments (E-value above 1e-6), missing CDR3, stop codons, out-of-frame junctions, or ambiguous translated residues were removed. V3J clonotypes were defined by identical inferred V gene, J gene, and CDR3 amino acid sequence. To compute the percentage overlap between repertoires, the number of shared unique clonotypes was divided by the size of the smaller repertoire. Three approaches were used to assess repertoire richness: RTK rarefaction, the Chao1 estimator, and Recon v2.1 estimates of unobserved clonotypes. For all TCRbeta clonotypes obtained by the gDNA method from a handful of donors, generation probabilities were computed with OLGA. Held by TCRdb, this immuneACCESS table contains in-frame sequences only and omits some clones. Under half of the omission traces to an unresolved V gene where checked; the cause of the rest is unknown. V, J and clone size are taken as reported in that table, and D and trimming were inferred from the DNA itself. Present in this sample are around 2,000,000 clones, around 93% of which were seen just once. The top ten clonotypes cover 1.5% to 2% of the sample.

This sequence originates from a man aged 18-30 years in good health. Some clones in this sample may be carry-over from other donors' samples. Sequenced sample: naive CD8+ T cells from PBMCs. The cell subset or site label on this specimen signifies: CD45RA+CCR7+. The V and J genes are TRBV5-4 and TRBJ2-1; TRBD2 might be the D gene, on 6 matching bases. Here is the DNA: TGTGCCAGCAGCCCGACTAGAAGCTATGAGCAGTTCTTC. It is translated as CASSPTRSYEQFF.